The clone carrying this T cell receptor beta chain was counted only a few times. The antigen remains undetermined. Clones were sequenced by immunoSEQ multiplex PCR, and TCRdb holds only the in-frame ones, with some missing. Seen here are more than 300,000 clones, about 89% observed once, and the top ten hold about 4.6%. This CDR3 is 13 amino acids long. Germline CDR1 and CDR2: LNHDA and SQIVND (reference sequence). V shed 2 bases and J 4 bases; nucleotides not matched to a gene: 1. The entry originates in a study of Ad26.COV2.S vaccination and SARS-CoV-2 variants. Study information: Once, or twice with 56 days between doses, Ad26.COV2.S was given intramuscularly.

General study results and limits: Breadth, reportedly substantial, characterized the spike-specific CD8+ and CD4+ T cell responses after vaccination. Breadth and depth estimates from TCRs may understate total T cell responses.

Treatment meaning: roughly 19 received Ad26.COV2.S at low or high dose, single or two shots; several received placebo; per-sample allocation not given. Sampling happened 63 days after the first vaccine or placebo injection. What was given as vaccine was an Ad26 vector encoding Wuhan-strain SARS-CoV-2 spike. The sequence derives from a person between 18 and 65 years old who received the Ad26.COV2.S COVID-19 vaccine or a placebo. This chain links TRBV19 with TRBJ1-1; 7 bases map to TRBD1. The sample here was peripheral blood, taken in a trial of Ad26.COV2.S vaccine versus placebo. CDR3 loop: CASSIWDSTEAFF. For the CDR3, the DNA is TGTGCCAGTAGTATATGGGACAGCACTGAAGCTTTCTTT.